A selection of T cell receptor beta chains follows, all from one sample in a study of shared clonotypes between healthy human individuals. Clones were read by immunoSEQ multiplex PCR, and TCRdb kept only the in-frame ones, dropping some. This sample has some 2,000,000 clones, with 95% found just once. Sequencing was performed on naive CD4+ T cells sorted from blood. These receptors were taken from a man aged 18 to 35 in good health. The CDR3 runs from the conserved cysteine through the conserved F or W. The D gene is left open where the match is weak. Expanded clones get a size class; other rows say once, few or many, or leave the size out.

v_call	j_call	cdr3_length	clone_size	d_call	cdr3_aa
TRBV5-1	TRBJ1-2	13	.	.	CASSLDSSYGYTF
TRBV6-5	TRBJ2-2	15	once	.	CASSTRGAWTGELFF
TRBV27	TRBJ2-3	16	.	.	CASSPRTVISTDTQYF
TRBV4-1	TRBJ1-5	16	.	.	CASSPESDYSNQPQHF
TRBV7-9	TRBJ1-1	15	.	.	CASSLEERRNTEAFF
TRBV29-1	TRBJ2-7	14	.	TRBD1	CSVSDRVLSYEQYF
TRBV5-1	TRBJ1-4	14	.	.	CASQEGSGAGKLFF
TRBV10-3	TRBJ2-1	11	.	.	CATSRYNEQFF
TRBV23-1	TRBJ2-7	15	.	TRBD2	CASGGTSGFLYEQYF
TRBV19	TRBJ2-3	13	.	.	CASQDWRGNTQYF
TRBV28	TRBJ1-3	11	.	.	CASPPGNTIYF
TRBV6-1	TRBJ1-1	15	.	.	CASTLLTDANTEAFF
TRBV19	TRBJ1-2	13	few	.	CASWQKADYGYTF
TRBV6-5	TRBJ2-2	13	once	TRBD2	CASSPGGPGELFF
TRBV9	TRBJ2-5	16	.	TRBD2	CASSVAVSGGQETQYF
TRBV5-4	TRBJ2-1	14	.	.	CASSLDGLTNAQFF
TRBV9	TRBJ2-1	17	.	TRBD2	CASSVVGTSGRYNEQFF
TRBV11-2	TRBJ2-5	16	.	TRBD1	CASSLAWTGAAKTQYF
TRBV28	TRBJ2-5	15	.	TRBD1	CASRNRDRHQETQYF
TRBV19	TRBJ2-7	16	.	TRBD2	CASSPTRLAGAYEQYF
TRBV5-1	TRBJ1-3	20	.	TRBD1	CASSLFTGTGEYSSGNTIYF
TRBV7-2	TRBJ2-3	17	.	TRBD2	CASSFVNSGTSTDTQYF
TRBV5-1	TRBJ2-1	15	.	.	CASSLGAGPDNEQFF
TRBV14	TRBJ2-7	12	.	.	CARPPGTYEQYF
TRBV30	TRBJ1-5	15	.	.	CAWSEWGTGNQPQHF
TRBV30	TRBJ1-1	12	once	TRBD1	CASGTGNTEAFF
TRBV9	TRBJ2-1	16	.	.	CASSAGFGSPPHEQFF
TRBV25-1	TRBJ2-1	15	.	.	CASSDTPTGMNEQFF
TRBV29-1	TRBJ2-7	14	once	TRBD1	CSVDGPGQGYEQYF
TRBV7-9	TRBJ2-2	16	.	.	CASSSLGRSNTGELFF
TRBV15	TRBJ2-7	15	.	.	CATSRDRTLSYEQYF
TRBV6-5	TRBJ2-5	14	.	.	CASSRGMDRETQYF
TRBV7-2	TRBJ2-5	15	.	.	CASSQIHTSQETQYF
TRBV5-4	TRBJ1-6	15	.	.	CASSTQGLGNSPLHF
TRBV6-6	TRBJ2-2	14	.	.	CASSDTGKAGELFF
TRBV28	TRBJ1-6	11	.	.	CASRTGQALHF
TRBV9	TRBJ2-7	14	.	TRBD2	CASSPGGRASEQYF
TRBV11-2	TRBJ2-7	11	.	.	CASSSHTEQYF
TRBV7-2	TRBJ1-2	13	.	TRBD1	CASSLRQGFGYTF
TRBV5-1	TRBJ2-2	14	.	.	CASSRTDPTGELFF
TRBV6-5	TRBJ1-2	15	.	.	CASRSTGNANYGYTF
TRBV11-2	TRBJ2-4	11	.	.	CASSLFGGLSF